Listed here are 5 T cell receptor beta chains from one sample, sequenced in a study of T cell repertoires in cytomegalovirus infection. TCRdb re-called the reads through MiXCR, storing one row per CDR3 protein. This sample yields 200,000 to 300,000 distinct CDR3 sequences, of which approximately 9.1% are seen a single time; approximately 15% belongs to the top ten. The sample taken for sequencing was PBMCs. Source of these receptors: a human donor in good health (CMV status not recorded). Some clones in this sample may be carry-over from other donors' samples.

This chain connects TRBV7-2 to TRBJ1-2; 7 bases line up with TRBD1. Germline-derived CDR1 and CDR2 are SGHTA and FQGNSA. The V and J ends lost 4 bases and 4 bases, in that order; junction bases with no gene match: 9. This CDR3 comprises 15 residues. CDR3 sequence (DNA): TGTGCCAGCAGCTCGCCCTCGACAGGGATCTATGGCTACACCTTC. Its translation is CASSSPSTGIYGYTF.

This clonotype was seen only a few times. The gene calls are TRBV7-6 and TRBJ1-1, with D tentatively TRBD1 (6 bases). Trimming cost V 5 bases and J 3 bases, with 10 bases left between them. The CDR3 is made up of 13 amino acids. From germline, CDR1 is SGHVS and CDR2 FNYEAQ. For the CDR3, the DNA is TGTGCCAGCAGCACATGGACAGACACTGAAGCTTTCTTT. Translated, it gives CASSTWTDTEAFF.

At least ten counts were recorded for this clonotype. This sequence joins TRBV7-2 and TRBJ1-2; no firm D call. CDR1 and CDR2 from the germline V gene are SGHTA and FQGNSA. V was trimmed by 8 bases and J by 3 bases, leaving 16 bases between them. The CDR3 is made up of 14 amino acids. The CDR3 region is CASQRDSLDYGYTF. The CDR3 region has the DNA TGTGCCAGCCAGAGGGATTCCTTAGACTATGGCTACACCTTC.

The gene calls are TRBV7-8 and TRBJ2-1; 11 bases fit TRBD2. Germline V gene sequence: CDR1 SGHVS, CDR2 FQNEAQ. The CDR3 runs to 16 residues. The junction had 7 bases not matched to a gene; V was cut back by 4 bases and J by 5 bases. The CDR3 DNA sequence: TGTGCCAGCAGCTCGGGGGGACTAGCGGACAACAATGAGCAGTTCTTC. Translating gives CASSSGGLADNNEQFF.

This clonotype was counted many times. The rearrangement uses TRBV29-1 and TRBJ2-2, with TRBD1 matching 9 bases. This CDR3 is 14 amino acids long. CDR1 is SQVTM, CDR2 ANQGSEA, per germline. Trimming at V came to 4 bases and at J to 6 bases, leaving 6 bases not matched to a gene. The CDR3 bases are TGCAGCGTTGTGGGACAGGGTTCAGCCGGGGAGCTGTTTTTT. Protein product: CSVVGQGSAGELFF.